These 18 T cell receptor beta chains were all obtained from the same sample, sequenced in a study of T cells expressing NK-cell markers. No DNA is given; TCRdb re-called the 5' RACE reads and lists each CDR3 protein once. The sample has a few hundred thousand distinct CDR3 sequences; the top ten hold around 0.37%. Material for sequencing was blood T cells: a sorted CD56 or NKG2C T cell subset, CD4+ or CD8+ T cells, or bulk PBMC T cells (not recorded which). These receptors originate from a man aged 18-30 years in good health.

The chain has TRBV7-9 and TRBJ1-4; no DNA is available, so the TRBD1 call from TCRdb remains unchecked. Germline V gives CDR1 SEHNR, CDR2 FQNEAQ (reference sequence). The CDR3 sequence is 16 residues long. CDR3 in amino acids: CASSLAQVGGNEKLFF.

The V call is TRBV5-1, the J call TRBJ2-1; TCRdb gives TRBD2 as the D gene, but with no DNA this cannot be confirmed. CDR1 and CDR2 from the germline V gene are SGHRS and YFSETQ. This CDR3 is built from 17 residues. The CDR3: CASSLSPRSREGYEQFF.

The gene calls are TRBV20-1 and TRBJ2-1. Per the germline V gene, CDR1 is DFQATT and CDR2 is SNEGSKA (reference sequence). This CDR3 has 14 residues. CDR3 region: CSAPTTHMYNEQFF.

The chain carries TRBV5-6 and TRBJ2-1. The CDR3 covers 14 residues. CDR1 is SGHDT and CDR2 is YYEEEE in the germline V gene. CDR3 residues: CASSWDLVRDEQFF. The full variable domain, with the rest looked up from reference TRBV5-6 and TRBJ2-1, is DAGVTQSPTHLIKTRGQQVTLRCSPKSGHDTVSWYQQALGQGPQFIFQYYEEEERQRGNFPDRFSGHQFPNYSSELNVNALLLGDSALYLCASSWDLVRDEQFFGPGTRLTVL.

The V call is TRBV6-2 or TRBV6-3, the J call TRBJ2-7; TCRdb's D call of TRBD1 is untestable without DNA. Looked up from germline, CDR1 is MNHEY and CDR2 is SVGEGT. This CDR3 is 16 amino acids long. The CDR3 loop is CASRTVQGRFAYEQYF.

This chain connects TRBV5-1 to TRBJ2-3; TCRdb proposes TRBD2, but this gene call is untestable without DNA. The CDR3 is made up of 17 amino acids. Germline V CDR1 and CDR2: SGHRS, YFSETQ. CDR3 protein: CASSADGTSVSTDTQYF.

V is TRBV6-1 and J is TRBJ2-4; the D gene TCRdb calls, TRBD2, cannot be checked with no DNA. Germline loops: CDR1 MNHNS, CDR2 SASEGT. There are 16 residues in the CDR3. CDR3 sequence: CASSVVAGKAKNIQYF.

The chain is built from TRBV20-1 and TRBJ2-5; TCRdb proposes TRBD1, but this gene call is untestable without DNA. Germline values: CDR1 DFQATT, CDR2 SNEGSKA (reference sequence). CDR3 length: 13 residues. CDR3 in amino acids: CSAQLGQQETQYF.

The chain uses TRBV12-3 or TRBV12-4 and TRBJ2-1; the D call from TCRdb, TRBD1, cannot be confirmed without DNA. The CDR3 totals 12 residues. This CDR3 is CASSAYRDEQFF.

This chain uses TRBV29-1 with TRBJ1-5; TCRdb picks TRBD1, but there is no DNA to check that call. Germline CDR1 is SQVTM and CDR2 is ANQGSEA. This CDR3 spans 11 amino acids. This chain's CDR3 is CSAAGDQPQHF.

The CDR3 loop reads CASRPTGQNTEAFF. The chain joins TRBV12-3 or TRBV12-4 to TRBJ1-1; TCRdb designates TRBD1, a call that cannot be tested without DNA. This CDR3 has 14 residues.

The chain couples TRBV12-3 or TRBV12-4 to TRBJ2-3; TCRdb designates TRBD1, a call that cannot be tested without DNA. The CDR3 contains 17 residues. The CDR3 sequence: CASSLGPQHQFTDTQYF.

The gene calls are TRBV5-1 and TRBJ2-3; TCRdb selects TRBD2, and the lack of DNA leaves this call unchecked. Per the germline V gene, CDR1 is SGHRS and CDR2 is YFSETQ. The CDR3 extends over 13 amino acids. The CDR3 loop is CASTGRAGDTQYF.

The V and J genes are TRBV7-2 and TRBJ2-1. The CDR3 extends over 13 amino acids. Germline lookup yields CDR1 SGHTA and CDR2 FQGNSA. Here the CDR3 reads CASSLDALGKPFF.

The rearrangement uses TRBV20-1 and TRBJ2-5; as DNA is missing, the TRBD1 call by TCRdb cannot be tested. CDR3 length: 16 amino acids. The germline gives CDR1 DFQATT, CDR2 SNEGSKA (reference sequence). This chain's CDR3 is CSARVPGHSGQETQYF.

V and J are TRBV29-1 and TRBJ1-5; absent DNA, TCRdb's TRBD1 call cannot be checked. The CDR3 totals 11 residues. Germline V CDR1 and CDR2: SQVTM, ANQGSEA. CDR3 amino acids: CSVRTGPAQHF.

The chain employs TRBV29-1 and TRBJ2-7; the TCRdb call, TRBD1, lacks DNA for checking. This CDR3 region has 11 residues. Germline CDR1 is SQVTM and CDR2 is ANQGSEA. CDR3 protein: CSFWTGSEQYF.

The chain is built from TRBV4-1 and TRBJ1-6. Germline loops: CDR1 MGHRA, CDR2 YSYEKL. CDR3 length: 16 amino acids. The CDR3 loop reads CASSQGTGIVVSPLHF.